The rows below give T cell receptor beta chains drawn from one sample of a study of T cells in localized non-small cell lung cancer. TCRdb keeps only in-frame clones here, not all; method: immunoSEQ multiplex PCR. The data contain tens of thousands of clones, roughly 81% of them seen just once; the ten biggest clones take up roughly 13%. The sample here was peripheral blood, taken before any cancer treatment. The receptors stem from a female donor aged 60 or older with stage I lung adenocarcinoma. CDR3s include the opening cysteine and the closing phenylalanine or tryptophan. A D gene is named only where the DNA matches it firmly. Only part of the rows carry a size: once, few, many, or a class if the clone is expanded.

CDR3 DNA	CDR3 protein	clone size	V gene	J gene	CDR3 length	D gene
TGTGCTAGTGGTTTGGTACCCGCTGGGACTGAAGCTTTCTTT	CASGLVPAGTEAFF	.	TRBV12-5	TRBJ1-1	14	.
TGCGCCAGCAAGCGGACCTCGGACGAGCAGTACTTC	CASKRTSDEQYF	.	TRBV5-1	TRBJ2-7	12	.
TGCGCCAGCAGCTTGGATCCAGGGCCGACCTACGAGCAGTACTTC	CASSLDPGPTYEQYF	.	TRBV5-1	TRBJ2-7	15	.
TGTGCCAGCAGCTTGTATGAGGGGACCTATGGCTACACCTTC	CASSLYEGTYGYTF	.	TRBV5-6	TRBJ1-2	14	.
TGTGCCAGCGTCTGGGAGGGGGCCCACACAGATACGCAGTATTTT	CASVWEGAHTDTQYF	.	TRBV28	TRBJ2-3	15	.
TGTGCCAGCAGCTTAGCTCTCGGGGGCGGTGGAAGGAATATGCAGTATTTT	CASSLALGGGGRNMQYF	.	TRBV7-9	TRBJ2-3	17	.
TGTGCCAGCAGCCCTCGCGGCGCTGATGTGGAGACCCAGTACTTC	CASSPRGADVETQYF	few	TRBV7-3	TRBJ2-5	15	.
TGCAGCGGCGGGACGGCCTATGGCTACACCTTC	CSGGTAYGYTF	.	TRBV29-1	TRBJ1-2	11	.
TGCAGTGCTAACGAAGAGACCCAGTACTTC	CSANEETQYF	.	TRBV20-1	TRBJ2-5	10	.
TGTGCCAGCTCACCGAGCGACAATGAGCAGTTCTTC	CASSPSDNEQFF	.	TRBV18	TRBJ2-1	12	.
TGTGCCTGGAGTGTAAACAGACAAGCTTTCTTT	CAWSVNRQAFF	few	TRBV30	TRBJ1-1	11	.
TGTGCCAGTAGTCGGAGCAACCAAGAGACCCAGTACTTC	CASSRSNQETQYF	.	TRBV19	TRBJ2-5	13	.
TGTGCCAGTAGTGGCTACGACGGAAGCTACGAGCAGTACTTC	CASSGYDGSYEQYF	.	TRBV19	TRBJ2-7	14	.
TGTGCCAGCAGCTTGGACTGGGACAGGGTGGACGAGACCCAGTACTTC	CASSLDWDRVDETQYF	.	TRBV5-4	TRBJ2-5	16	TRBD1
TGTGCCAGCAGTGATCACGCGAGGCCCCAGCATTTT	CASSDHARPQHF	.	TRBV2	TRBJ1-5	12	.
TGCGCCAGCAGGTCCGGGACATGGTACACTGAAGCTTTCTTT	CASRSGTWYTEAFF	.	TRBV5-1	TRBJ1-1	14	.
TGTGCTAGCAGCTCCGGACTAGCGGGATACAATGAGCAGTTCTTC	CASSSGLAGYNEQFF	.	TRBV7-7	TRBJ2-1	15	TRBD2
TGTGCCAGTACCGGGACCCATACGCAGTATTTT	CASTGTHTQYF	.	TRBV7-2	TRBJ2-3	11	.
TGCGCCAGCAGGGAACAGGCGAACACCGGGGAGCTGTTTTTT	CASREQANTGELFF	.	TRBV10-1	TRBJ2-2	14	.
TGTGCCAGCAGTGAAATCGGGAGTCTCATCAAAAACATTCAGTACTTC	CASSEIGSLIKNIQYF	.	TRBV6-1	TRBJ2-4	16	.
TGTGCCAGCAGCCCCTGGACAGGGTCGGTTCAGCCCCAGCATTTT	CASSPWTGSVQPQHF	few	TRBV7-8	TRBJ1-5	15	TRBD1
TGTGCCAGCAGCTCGGACAGGGTTCGGGAGCAGTTCTTC	CASSSDRVREQFF	.	TRBV6-1	TRBJ2-1	13	TRBD1
TGTGCCAGCAGCTTGGCGTCAATGGGAGCACCGGGGTATGGCTACACCTTC	CASSLASMGAPGYGYTF	.	TRBV5-4	TRBJ1-2	17	.